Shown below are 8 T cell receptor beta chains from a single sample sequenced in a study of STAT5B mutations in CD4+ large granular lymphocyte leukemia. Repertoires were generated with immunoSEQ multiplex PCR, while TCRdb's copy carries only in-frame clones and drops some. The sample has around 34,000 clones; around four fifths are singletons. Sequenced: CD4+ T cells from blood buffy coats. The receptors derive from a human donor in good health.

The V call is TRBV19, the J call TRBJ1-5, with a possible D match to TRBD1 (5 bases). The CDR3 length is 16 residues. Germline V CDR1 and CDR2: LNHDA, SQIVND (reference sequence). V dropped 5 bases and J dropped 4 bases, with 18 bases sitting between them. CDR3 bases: TGTGCCAGTAGTGATACCGGGACGAGGGTTAATCAGCCCCAGCATTTT. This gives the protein CASSDTGTRVNQPQHF.

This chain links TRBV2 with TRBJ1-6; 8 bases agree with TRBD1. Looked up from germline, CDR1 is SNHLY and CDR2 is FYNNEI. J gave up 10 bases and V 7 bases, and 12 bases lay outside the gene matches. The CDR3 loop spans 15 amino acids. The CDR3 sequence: CASIATGATKSPLHF. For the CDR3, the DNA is TGTGCCAGCATCGCGACAGGGGCGACCAAATCACCCCTCCACTTT.

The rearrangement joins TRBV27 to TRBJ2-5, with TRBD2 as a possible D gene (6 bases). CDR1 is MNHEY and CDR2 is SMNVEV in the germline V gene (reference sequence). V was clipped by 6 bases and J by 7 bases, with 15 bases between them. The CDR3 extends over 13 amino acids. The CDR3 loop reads CASRLAGLGTQYF. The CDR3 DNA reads TGTGCCAGCAGACTCGCGGGGCTGGGGACCCAGTACTTC.

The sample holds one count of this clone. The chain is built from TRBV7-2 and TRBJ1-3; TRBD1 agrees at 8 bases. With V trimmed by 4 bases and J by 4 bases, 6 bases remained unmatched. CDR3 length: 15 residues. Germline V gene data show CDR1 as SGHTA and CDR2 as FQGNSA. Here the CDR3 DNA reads TGTGCCAGCAGCTCGGACAGGGCGCCCGGAAACACCATATATTTT. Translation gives CASSSDRAPGNTIYF.

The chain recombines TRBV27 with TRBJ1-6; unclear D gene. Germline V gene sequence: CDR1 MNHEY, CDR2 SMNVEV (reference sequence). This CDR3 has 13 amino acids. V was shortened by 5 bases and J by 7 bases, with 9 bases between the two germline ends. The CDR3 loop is CASSQEINSPLHF. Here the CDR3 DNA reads TGTGCCAGCAGTCAAGAAATCAATTCACCCCTCCACTTT.

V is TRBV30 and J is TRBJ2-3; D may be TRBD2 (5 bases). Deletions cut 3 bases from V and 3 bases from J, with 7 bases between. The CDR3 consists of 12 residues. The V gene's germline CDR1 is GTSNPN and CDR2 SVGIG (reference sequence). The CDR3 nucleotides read TGTGCCTGGAGCGGGGTAACAGATACGCAGTATTTT. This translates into CAWSGVTDTQYF.

The CDR3 DNA reads TGTGCCAGCAGTCCTGCGGGGGGGATTAATGAAAAACTGTTTTTT. Translated, it gives CASSPAGGINEKLFF. The chain uses TRBV28 and TRBJ1-4; possible D gene TRBD1, 5 bases. V was trimmed by 5 bases and J by 4 bases, leaving 14 bases between them. CDR1 is MDHEN and CDR2 is SYDVKM in the germline V gene. CDR3 size: 15 residues.

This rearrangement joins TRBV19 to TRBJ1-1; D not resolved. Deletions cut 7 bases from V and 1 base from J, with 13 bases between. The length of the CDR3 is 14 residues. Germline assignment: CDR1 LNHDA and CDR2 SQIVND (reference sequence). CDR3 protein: CASTARWGNTEAFF. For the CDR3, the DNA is TGTGCCAGTACGGCCAGGTGGGGGAACACTGAAGCTTTCTTT.